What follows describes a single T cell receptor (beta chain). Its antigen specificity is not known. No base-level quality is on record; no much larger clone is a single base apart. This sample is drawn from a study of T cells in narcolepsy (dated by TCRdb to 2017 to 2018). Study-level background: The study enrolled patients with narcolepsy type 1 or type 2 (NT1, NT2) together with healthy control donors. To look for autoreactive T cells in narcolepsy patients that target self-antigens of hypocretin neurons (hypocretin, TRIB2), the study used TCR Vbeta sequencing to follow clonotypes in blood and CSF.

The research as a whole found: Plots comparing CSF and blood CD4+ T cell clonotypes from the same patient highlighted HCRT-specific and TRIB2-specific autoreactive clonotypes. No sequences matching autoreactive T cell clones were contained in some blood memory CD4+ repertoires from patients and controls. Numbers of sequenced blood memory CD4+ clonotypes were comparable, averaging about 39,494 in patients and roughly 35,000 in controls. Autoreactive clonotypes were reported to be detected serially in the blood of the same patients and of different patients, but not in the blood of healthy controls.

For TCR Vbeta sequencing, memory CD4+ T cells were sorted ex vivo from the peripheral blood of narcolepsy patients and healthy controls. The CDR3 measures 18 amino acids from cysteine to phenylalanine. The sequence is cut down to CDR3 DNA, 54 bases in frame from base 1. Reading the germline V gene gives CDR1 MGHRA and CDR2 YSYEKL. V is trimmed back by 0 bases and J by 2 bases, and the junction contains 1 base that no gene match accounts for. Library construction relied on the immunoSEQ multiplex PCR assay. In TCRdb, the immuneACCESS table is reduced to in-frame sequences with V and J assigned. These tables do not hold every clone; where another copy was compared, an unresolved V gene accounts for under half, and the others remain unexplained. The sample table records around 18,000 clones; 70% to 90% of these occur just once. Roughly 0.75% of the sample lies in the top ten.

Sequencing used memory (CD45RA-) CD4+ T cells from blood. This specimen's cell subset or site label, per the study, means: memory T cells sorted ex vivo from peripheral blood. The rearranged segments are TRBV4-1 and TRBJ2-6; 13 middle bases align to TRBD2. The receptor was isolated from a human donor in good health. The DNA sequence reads TGCGCCAGCAGCCAAGAAACTAGCGGGGGGGCTGGGGCCAACGTCCTGACTTTC. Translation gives CASSQETSGGAGANVLTF.